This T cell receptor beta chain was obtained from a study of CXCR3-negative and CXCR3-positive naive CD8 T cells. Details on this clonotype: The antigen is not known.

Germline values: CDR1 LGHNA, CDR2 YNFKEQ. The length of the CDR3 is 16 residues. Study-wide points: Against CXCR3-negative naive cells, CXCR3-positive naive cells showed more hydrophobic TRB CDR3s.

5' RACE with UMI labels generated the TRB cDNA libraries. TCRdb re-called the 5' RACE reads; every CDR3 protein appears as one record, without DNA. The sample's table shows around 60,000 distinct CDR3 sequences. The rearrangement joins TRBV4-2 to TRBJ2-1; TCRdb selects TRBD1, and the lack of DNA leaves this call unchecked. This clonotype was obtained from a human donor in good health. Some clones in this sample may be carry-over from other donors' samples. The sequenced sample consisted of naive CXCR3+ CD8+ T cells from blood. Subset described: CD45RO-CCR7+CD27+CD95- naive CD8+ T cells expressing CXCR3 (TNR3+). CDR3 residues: CASSLSPGTGDHEQFF.